Listed here are 6 T cell receptor beta chains from one sample, sequenced in a study of blood T cell repertoires in COVID-19. The data were produced by immunoSEQ multiplex PCR, yet TCRdb's version contains in-frame clones alone and is incomplete. This sample has under 250,000 clones; around 83% occur once, and the top ten carry about 13%. The sample comprised peripheral blood. These receptor sequences come from a human donor in a cohort sampled during active COVID-19.

The chain joins TRBV12-3 or TRBV12-4 to TRBJ2-2; TRBD1 might be the D (5 bases). Between the trimmed V and J ends, which lost 5 bases and 6 bases, there was a span of 10 bases. CDR3 length: 13 amino acids. CDR3 sequence reads: CASSARVAGELFF. Written as DNA, the CDR3 is TGTGCCAGCAGTGCCAGGGTCGCCGGGGAGCTGTTTTTT.

The gene calls are TRBV19 and TRBJ2-3, with TRBD1 as a possible D gene (5 bases). CDR3 length equals 14 residues. The germline CDR1 and CDR2 sequences are LNHDA and SQIVND (reference sequence). V lost 3 bases and J lost 2, with 9 bases in between. CDR3: CASSIGHLTDTQYF. In nucleotides, the CDR3 is TGTGCCAGTAGTATCGGACACCTCACAGATACGCAGTATTTT.

J is TRBJ1-5 and V is TRBV4-1; 11 bases align to TRBD1. CDR1 and CDR2 from the germline V gene are MGHRA and YSYEKL. The CDR3 runs to 15 residues. V gave up 4 bases and J gave up 6 bases; unmatched junction bases: 5. CDR3 loop: CASSRGQGAGQPQHF. CDR3 bases: TGCGCCAGCAGCCGCGGACAGGGGGCTGGTCAGCCCCAGCATTTT.

This clone came up a few times. CDR3 DNA: TGCAGCGTCCGAAGGGAGCGAAATACGCAGTATTTT. Translated: CSVRRERNTQYF. J is TRBJ2-3 and V is TRBV29-1; tentatively, D is TRBD2 (5 bases). CDR3 length: 12 residues. Germline CDR1 SQVTM, CDR2 ANQGSEA. Trimming left V 6 bases short and J 7 bases short, with 14 bases between.

This chain links TRBV6-5 with TRBJ2-1, with TRBD2 matching over 8 bases. J lost 8 bases, V lost 2 bases, and 8 bases had no gene match. The CDR3 contains 15 residues. The germline V gene encodes CDR1 MNHEY and CDR2 SVGAGI. The CDR3 protein is CASSYGSGSSDEQFF. In DNA, the CDR3 is TGTGCCAGCAGTTACGGAAGCGGGAGCAGTGATGAGCAGTTCTTC.

The chain uses TRBV27 and TRBJ2-7, with 11 bases aligning to TRBD1. CDR1 and CDR2 from the germline V gene are MNHEY and SMNVEV (reference sequence). The CDR3 consists of 14 residues. V lost 6 bases and J lost 9; bases outside the gene matches: 10. CDR3 in amino acids: CASSTIGTGGVQYF. The CDR3 nucleotides are TGTGCCAGCAGCACCATAGGGACAGGGGGTGTGCAGTACTTC.